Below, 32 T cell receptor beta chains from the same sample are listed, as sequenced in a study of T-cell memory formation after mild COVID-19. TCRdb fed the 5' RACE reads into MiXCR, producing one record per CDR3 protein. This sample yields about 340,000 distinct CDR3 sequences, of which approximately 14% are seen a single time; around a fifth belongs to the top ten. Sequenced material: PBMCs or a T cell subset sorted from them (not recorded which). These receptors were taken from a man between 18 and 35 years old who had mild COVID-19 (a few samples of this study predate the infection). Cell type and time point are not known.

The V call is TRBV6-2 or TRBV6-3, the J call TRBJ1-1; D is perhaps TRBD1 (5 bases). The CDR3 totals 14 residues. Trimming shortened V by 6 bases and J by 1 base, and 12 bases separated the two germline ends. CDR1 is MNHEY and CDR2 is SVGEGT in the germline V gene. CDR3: CASRRDWANTEAFF. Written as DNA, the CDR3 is TGTGCCAGCAGAAGGGACTGGGCGAACACTGAAGCTTTCTTT.

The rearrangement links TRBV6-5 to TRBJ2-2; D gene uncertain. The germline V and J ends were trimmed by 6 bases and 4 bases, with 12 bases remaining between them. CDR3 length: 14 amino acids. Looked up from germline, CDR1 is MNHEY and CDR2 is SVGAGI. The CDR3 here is CASRRFLGTGELFF. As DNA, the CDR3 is TGTGCCAGCAGACGTTTCTTGGGCACCGGGGAGCTGTTTTTT.

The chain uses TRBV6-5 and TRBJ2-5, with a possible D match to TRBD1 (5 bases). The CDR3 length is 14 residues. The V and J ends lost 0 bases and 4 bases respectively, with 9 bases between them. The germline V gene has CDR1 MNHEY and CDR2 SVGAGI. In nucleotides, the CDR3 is TGTGCCAGCAGTTACTCGATCCAGGGAGAGACCCAGTACTTC. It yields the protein CASSYSIQGETQYF.

In nucleotides, the CDR3 is TGCAGTGCTAGACTCCGGGACAGGGCATCACCCCTCCACTTT. This translates into CSARLRDRASPLHF. The chain links TRBV20-1 to TRBJ1-6, with 9 positions matching TRBD1. V was pared by 2 bases and J by 10 bases, with 6 bases of the junction left unmatched. Looked up from germline, CDR1 is DFQATT and CDR2 is SNEGSKA (reference sequence). This CDR3 contains 14 residues.

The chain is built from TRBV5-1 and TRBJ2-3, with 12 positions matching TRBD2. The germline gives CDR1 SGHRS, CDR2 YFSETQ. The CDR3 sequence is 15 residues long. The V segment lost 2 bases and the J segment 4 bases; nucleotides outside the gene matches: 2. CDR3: CASSFGTSGSDTQYF. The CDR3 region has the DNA TGCGCCAGCAGCTTCGGGACTAGCGGGTCAGATACGCAGTATTTT.

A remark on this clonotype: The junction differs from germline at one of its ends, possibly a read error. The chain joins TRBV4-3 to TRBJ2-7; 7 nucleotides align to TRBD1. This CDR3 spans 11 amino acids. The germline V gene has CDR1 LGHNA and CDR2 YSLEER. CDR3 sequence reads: CASSYWTGTDF. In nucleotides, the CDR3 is TGCGCCAGCAGCTACTGGACAGGAACCGACTTC.

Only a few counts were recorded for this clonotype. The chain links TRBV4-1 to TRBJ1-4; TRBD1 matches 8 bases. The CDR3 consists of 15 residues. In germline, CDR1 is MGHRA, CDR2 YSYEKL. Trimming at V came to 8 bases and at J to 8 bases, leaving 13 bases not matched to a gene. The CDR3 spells CASSPTGGPIEKLFF. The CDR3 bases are TGCGCCAGCTCCCCTACAGGGGGGCCGATCGAAAAACTGTTTTTT.

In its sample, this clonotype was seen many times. This CDR3 reads CASSLRGVDTEAFF. The CDR3 DNA reads as TGCGCCAGCAGCTTGCGGGGAGTAGACACTGAAGCTTTCTTT. The chain has TRBV5-1 and TRBJ1-1; D unresolved. The length of the CDR3 is 14 residues. V lost 1 base, J lost 3 bases, and 10 bases lay in between. Germline CDR1 reads SGHRS; CDR2 reads YFSETQ.

CDR3 nucleotide sequence: TGTGCCAGCAGCCAAGTGGGGGTGGCGGTGGACACTGAAGCTTTCTTT. Protein product: CASSQVGVAVDTEAFF. This chain joins TRBV14 and TRBJ1-1; tentatively, D is TRBD1 (5 bases). The CDR3 spans 16 residues. V dropped 1 base and J dropped 3 bases, with 15 bases sitting between them. Germline V gene sequence: CDR1 SGHDN, CDR2 FVKESK.

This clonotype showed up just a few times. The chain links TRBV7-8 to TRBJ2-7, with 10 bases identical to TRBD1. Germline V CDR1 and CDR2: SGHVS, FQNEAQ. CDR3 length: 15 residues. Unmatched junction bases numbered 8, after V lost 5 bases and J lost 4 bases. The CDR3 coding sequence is TGTGCCAGCAGCGAGCGACAGGGGGCTGGTTACGAGCAGTACTTC. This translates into CASSERQGAGYEQYF.

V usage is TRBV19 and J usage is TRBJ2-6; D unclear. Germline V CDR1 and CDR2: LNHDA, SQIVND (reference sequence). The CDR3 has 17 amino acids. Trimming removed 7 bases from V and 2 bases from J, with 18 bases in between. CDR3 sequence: CASTGDRVFPGANVLTF. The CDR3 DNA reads TGTGCCAGTACCGGAGACCGGGTCTTTCCTGGGGCCAACGTCCTGACTTTC.

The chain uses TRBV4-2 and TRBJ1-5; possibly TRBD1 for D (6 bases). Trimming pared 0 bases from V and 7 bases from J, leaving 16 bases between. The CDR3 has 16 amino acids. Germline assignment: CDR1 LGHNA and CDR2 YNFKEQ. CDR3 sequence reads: CASSQDASQGRQPQHF. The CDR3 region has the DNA TGTGCCAGCAGCCAAGATGCCTCACAGGGACGCCAGCCCCAGCATTTT.

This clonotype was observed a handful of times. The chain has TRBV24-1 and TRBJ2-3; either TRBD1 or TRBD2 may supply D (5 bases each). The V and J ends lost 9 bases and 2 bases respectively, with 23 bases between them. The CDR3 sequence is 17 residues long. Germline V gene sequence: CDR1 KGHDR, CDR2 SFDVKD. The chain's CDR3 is CATAIRTGTLYTDTQYF. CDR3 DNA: TGTGCCACCGCCATACGAACCGGGACCTTATACACAGATACGCAGTATTTT.

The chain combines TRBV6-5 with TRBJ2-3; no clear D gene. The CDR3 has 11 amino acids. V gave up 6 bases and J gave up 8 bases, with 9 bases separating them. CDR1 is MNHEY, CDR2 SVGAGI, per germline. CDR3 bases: TGTGCCAGCAGGTCGATGGTTACGCAGTATTTT. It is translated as CASRSMVTQYF.

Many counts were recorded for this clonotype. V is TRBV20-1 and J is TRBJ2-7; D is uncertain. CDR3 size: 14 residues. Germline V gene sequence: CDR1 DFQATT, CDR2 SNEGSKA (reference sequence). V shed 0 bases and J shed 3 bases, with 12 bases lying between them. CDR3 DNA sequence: TGCAGTGCTAGAGACCCGAAAATTGACTACGAGCAGTACTTC. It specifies CSARDPKIDYEQYF.

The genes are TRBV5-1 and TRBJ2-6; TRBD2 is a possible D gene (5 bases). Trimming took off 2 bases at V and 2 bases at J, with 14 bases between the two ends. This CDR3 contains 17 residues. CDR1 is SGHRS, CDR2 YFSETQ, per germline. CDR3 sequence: CASSLPYKGAGANVLTF. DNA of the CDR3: TGCGCCAGCAGCTTACCGTACAAGGGAGCTGGGGCCAACGTCCTGACTTTC. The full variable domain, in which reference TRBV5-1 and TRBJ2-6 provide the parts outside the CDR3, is KAGVTQTPRYLIKTRGQQVTLSCSPISGHRSVSWYQQTPGQGLQFLFEYFSETQRNKGNFPGRFSGRQFSNSRSEMNVSTLELGDSALYLCASSLPYKGAGANVLTFGAGSRLTVL.

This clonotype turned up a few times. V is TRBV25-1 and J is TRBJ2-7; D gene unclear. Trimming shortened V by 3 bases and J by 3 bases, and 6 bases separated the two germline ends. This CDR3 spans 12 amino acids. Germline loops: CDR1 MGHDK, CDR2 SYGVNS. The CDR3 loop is CASSDANYEQYF. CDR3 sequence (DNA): TGTGCCAGCAGTGATGCGAACTACGAGCAGTACTTC.

CDR3 residues: CACSATSFYEQYV. The DNA for the CDR3 is TGTGCCTGCTCAGCAACTTCCTTCTACGAGCAGTACGTC. The rearrangement uses TRBV10-3 and TRBJ2-7; D is ambiguous. Germline V CDR1 and CDR2: ENHRY, SYGVKD. The CDR3 extends over 13 amino acids. The ends were cut back, 11 bases at V and 3 bases at J, with 17 bases in the middle.

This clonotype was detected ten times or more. CDR3 DNA sequence: TGTGCCAGCAACTCCCATGGAGCGGGGGGGTACAATGAGCAGTTCTTC. As protein: CASNSHGAGGYNEQFF. This chain joins TRBV7-9 and TRBJ2-1, with 10 bases identical to TRBD2. The CDR3 loop spans 16 amino acids. Germline CDR1 and CDR2: SEHNR and FQNEAQ (reference sequence). Trimming took 7 bases from V and 4 from J; bases not matched to a gene: 10.

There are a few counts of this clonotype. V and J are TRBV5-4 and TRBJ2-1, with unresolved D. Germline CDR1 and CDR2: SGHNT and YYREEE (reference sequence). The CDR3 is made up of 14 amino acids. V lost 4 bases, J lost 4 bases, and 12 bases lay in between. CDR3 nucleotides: TGTGCCAGCAGCGCAGCCGGGCCGTACAATGAGCAGTTCTTC. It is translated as CASSAAGPYNEQFF. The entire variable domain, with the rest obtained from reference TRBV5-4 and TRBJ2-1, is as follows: ETGVTQSPTHLIKTRGQQVTLRCSSQSGHNTVSWYQQALGQGPQFIFQYYREEENGRGNFPPRFSGLQFPNYSSELNVNALELDDSALYLCASSAAGPYNEQFFGPGTRLTVL.

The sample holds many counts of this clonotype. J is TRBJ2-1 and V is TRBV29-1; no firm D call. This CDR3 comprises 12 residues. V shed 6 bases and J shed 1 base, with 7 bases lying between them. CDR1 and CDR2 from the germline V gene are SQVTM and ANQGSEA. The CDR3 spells CSVAWSYNEQFF. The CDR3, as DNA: TGCAGCGTGGCCTGGTCCTACAATGAGCAGTTCTTC.

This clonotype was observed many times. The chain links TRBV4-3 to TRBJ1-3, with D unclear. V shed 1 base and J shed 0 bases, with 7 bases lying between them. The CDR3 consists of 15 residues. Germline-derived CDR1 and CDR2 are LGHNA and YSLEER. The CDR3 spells CASSQAKSSGNTIYF. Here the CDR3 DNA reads TGCGCCAGCAGCCAAGCCAAGAGCTCTGGAAACACCATATATTTT.

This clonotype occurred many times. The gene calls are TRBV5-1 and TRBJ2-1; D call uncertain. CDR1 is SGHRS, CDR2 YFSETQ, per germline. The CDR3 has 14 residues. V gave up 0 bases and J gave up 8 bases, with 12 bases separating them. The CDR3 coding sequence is TGCGCCAGCAGCTTGGAGGCCCCAGAAGATGAGCAGTTCTTC. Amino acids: CASSLEAPEDEQFF. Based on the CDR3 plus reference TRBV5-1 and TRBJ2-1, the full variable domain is KAGVTQTPRYLIKTRGQQVTLSCSPISGHRSVSWYQQTPGQGLQFLFEYFSETQRNKGNFPGRFSGRQFSNSRSEMNVSTLELGDSALYLCASSLEAPEDEQFFGPGTRLTVL.

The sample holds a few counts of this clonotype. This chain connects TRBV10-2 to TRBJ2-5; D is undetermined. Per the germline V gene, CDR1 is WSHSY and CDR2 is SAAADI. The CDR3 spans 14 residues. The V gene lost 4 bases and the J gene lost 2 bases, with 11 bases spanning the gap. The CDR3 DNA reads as TGCGCCAGCAGTGGAACGTGGGCTCAAGAGACCCAGTACTTC. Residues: CASSGTWAQETQYF.

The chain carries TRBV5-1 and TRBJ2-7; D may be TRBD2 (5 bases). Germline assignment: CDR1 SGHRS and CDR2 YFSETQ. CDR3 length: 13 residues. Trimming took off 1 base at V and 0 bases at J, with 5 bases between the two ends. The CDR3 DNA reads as TGCGCCAGCAGCTTGACTAGCTCCTACGAGCAGTACTTC. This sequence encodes CASSLTSSYEQYF.

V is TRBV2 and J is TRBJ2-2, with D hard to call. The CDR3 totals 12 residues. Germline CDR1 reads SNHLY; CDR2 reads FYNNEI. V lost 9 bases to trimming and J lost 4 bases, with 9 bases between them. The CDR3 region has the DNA TGTGCCAGTGTTGACCTCACCGGGGAGCTGTTTTTT. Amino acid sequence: CASVDLTGELFF.

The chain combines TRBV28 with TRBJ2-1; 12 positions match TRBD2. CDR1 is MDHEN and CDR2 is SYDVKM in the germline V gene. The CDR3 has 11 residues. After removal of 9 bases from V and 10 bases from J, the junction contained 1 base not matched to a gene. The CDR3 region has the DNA TGTGCCAGTGGGACTAGCGGGGAGCAGTTCTTC. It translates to CASGTSGEQFF.

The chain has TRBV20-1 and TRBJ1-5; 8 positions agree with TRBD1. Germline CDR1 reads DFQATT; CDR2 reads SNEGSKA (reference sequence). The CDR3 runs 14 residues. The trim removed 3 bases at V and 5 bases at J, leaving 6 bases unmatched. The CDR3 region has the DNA TGCAGTGCTAGCGGACAGGGAGGCGATCAGCCCCAGCATTTT. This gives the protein CSASGQGGDQPQHF.

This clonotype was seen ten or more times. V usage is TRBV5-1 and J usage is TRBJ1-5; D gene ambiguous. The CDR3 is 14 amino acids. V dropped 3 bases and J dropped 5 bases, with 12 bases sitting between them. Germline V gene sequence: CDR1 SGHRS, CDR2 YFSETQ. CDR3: CASSSGPNDQPQHF. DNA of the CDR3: TGCGCCAGCAGCTCGGGCCCAAACGATCAGCCCCAGCATTTT.

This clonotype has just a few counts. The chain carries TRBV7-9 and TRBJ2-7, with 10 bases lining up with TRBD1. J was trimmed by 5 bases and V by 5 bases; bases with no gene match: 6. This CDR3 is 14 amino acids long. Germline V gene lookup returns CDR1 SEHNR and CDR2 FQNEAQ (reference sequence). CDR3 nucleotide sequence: TGTGCCAGCAGCATCGACAGGGGGCTAGACGAGCAGTACGTC. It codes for CASSIDRGLDEQYV.

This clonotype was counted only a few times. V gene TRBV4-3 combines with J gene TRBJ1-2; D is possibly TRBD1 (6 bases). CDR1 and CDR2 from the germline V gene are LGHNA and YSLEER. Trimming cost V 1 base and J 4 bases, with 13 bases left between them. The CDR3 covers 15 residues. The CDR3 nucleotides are TGCGCCAGCAGCCAAGGAGTCCAGGGGTCCTATGGCTACACCTTC. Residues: CASSQGVQGSYGYTF.

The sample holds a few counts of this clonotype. The CDR3 spells CASSLIGGPGGANVLTF. The CDR3 bases are TGTGCCAGCAGCTTAATAGGCGGCCCCGGGGGGGCCAACGTCCTGACTTTC. The chain recombines TRBV7-6 with TRBJ2-6; D uncertain. This CDR3 has 17 amino acids. V gave up 2 bases and J gave up 4 bases, with 15 bases separating them. From germline, CDR1 is SGHVS and CDR2 FNYEAQ.